Given below is one TCR beta chain in context. Its antigen remains unidentified. There are 12 residues in the CDR3. Trimming removed 8 bases from V and 11 bases from J, with 13 bases in between. Germline CDR1 and CDR2: MDHEN and SYDVKM. The data were produced by immunoSEQ multiplex PCR, yet TCRdb's version contains in-frame clones alone and is incomplete. The sample records roughly 14,000 clones, around 90% being singletons. The sample is drawn from a study of STAT3 mutations in large granular lymphocyte leukemia. Study results and caveats: In T-cell large granular lymphocyte leukemia, about half of patients showed multiple immunodominant subclonotypes.

This chain joins TRBV28 and TRBJ2-6; D is uncertain. This receptor was obtained from a woman aged 45-65 years with T-cell large granular lymphocyte leukemia. Some clones in this sample may be carry-over from other donors' samples. The source material was peripheral blood mononuclear cells. Here the CDR3 reads CASCKPRDVLTF. The CDR3 DNA sequence: TGTGCCAGCTGTAAGCCCCGTGACGTCCTGACTTTC.